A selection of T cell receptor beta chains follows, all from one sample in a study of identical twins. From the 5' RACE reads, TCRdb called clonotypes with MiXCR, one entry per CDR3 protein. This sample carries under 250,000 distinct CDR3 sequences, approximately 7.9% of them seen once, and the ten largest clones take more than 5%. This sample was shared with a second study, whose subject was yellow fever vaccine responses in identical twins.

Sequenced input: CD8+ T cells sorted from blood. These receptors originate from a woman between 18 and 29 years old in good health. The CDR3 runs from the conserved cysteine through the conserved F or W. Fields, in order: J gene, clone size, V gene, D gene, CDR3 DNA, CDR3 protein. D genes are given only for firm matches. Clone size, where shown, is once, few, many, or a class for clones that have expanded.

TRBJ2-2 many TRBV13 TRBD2 TGTGCCAGCAGTCTCGTCGGGAGACTAGCGGGAGAGGAGCCAAACACCGGGGAGCTGTTTTTT CASSLVGRLAGEEPNTGELFF
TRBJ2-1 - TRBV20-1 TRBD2 TGCAGTGCTAGAGGACTAGCCTTCTACAATGAGCAGTTCTTC CSARGLAFYNEQFF
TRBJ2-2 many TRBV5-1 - TGCGCCAGCAGCTTGGTATTAACAGGGAGCGACACCGGGGAGCTGTTTTTT CASSLVLTGSDTGELFF
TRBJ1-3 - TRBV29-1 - TGCAGCGTTGCAGTGCTTGATGGAAACACCATATATTTT CSVAVLDGNTIYF
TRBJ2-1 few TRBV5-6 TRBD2 TGTGCCAGCAGGGCTCTAGCGGGCCGTCGAAATGAGCAGTTCTTC CASRALAGRRNEQFF
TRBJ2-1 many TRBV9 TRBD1 TGTGCCAGCAGCGTAGGGACAGGGGGCAATGAGCAGTTCTTC CASSVGTGGNEQFF
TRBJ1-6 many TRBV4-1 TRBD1 TGCGCCAGCAGCCTCCAGACCGACAGGGTCTATAATTCACCCCTCCACTTT CASSLQTDRVYNSPLHF
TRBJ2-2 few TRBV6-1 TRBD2 TGTGCCAGCCGGCTCGGGTTAGCGGGAGTGATTGACGGGGAGCTGTTTTTT CASRLGLAGVIDGELFF
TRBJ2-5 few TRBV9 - TGTGCCAGCAGCGTAGCCGGGACGGACCAAGAGACCCAGTACTTC CASSVAGTDQETQYF
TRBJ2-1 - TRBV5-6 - TGTGCCAGCAGCTTGGGGGTCCTCAATGAGCAGTTCTTC CASSLGVLNEQFF
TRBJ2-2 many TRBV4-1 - TGCGCCAGCAGCCCCCGGGGGACCGGGGAGCTGTTTTTT CASSPRGTGELFF
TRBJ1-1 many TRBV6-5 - TGTGCCAGCAGTTACTCGGACAGATCGGGGCAACTGAACACTGAAGCTTTCTTT CASSYSDRSGQLNTEAFF
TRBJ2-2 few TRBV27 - TGTGCCAGTTTAGGGTCGGGCACCGGGGAGCTGTTTTTT CASLGSGTGELFF
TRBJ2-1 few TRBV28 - TGTGCCAGCAGCCCCAGGTTTCCTAAAGATGAGCAGTTCTTC CASSPRFPKDEQFF
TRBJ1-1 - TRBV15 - TGTGCCACCAGCAGAGAAATGTCGTGGACTGAAGCTTTCTTT CATSREMSWTEAFF
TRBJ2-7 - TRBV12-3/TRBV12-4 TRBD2 TGTGCCAGCAGTTGGGCCGGGGAGGGGATGGTCTACGAGCAGTACTTC CASSWAGEGMVYEQYF
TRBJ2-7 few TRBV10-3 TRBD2 TGTGCCATCAGTAGACCCGGACTAGCGGGAGTCTACGAGCAGTACTTC CAISRPGLAGVYEQYF
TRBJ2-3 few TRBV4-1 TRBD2 TGCGCCAGCAGCCAAGGGCGGGGGGCCACAGATACGCAGTATTTT CASSQGRGATDTQYF
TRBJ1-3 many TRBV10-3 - TGTGCCATCAGTGACCTGCAGGGTGCTGGAAACACCATATATTTT CAISDLQGAGNTIYF
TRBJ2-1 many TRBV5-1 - TGCGCCAGCAGCTTGAGTCGTAATGGGATCAATGAGCAGTTCTTC CASSLSRNGINEQFF
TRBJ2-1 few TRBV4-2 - TGTGCCAGCAGCTCAGAATTGGGAGTGGGGTACAATGAGCAGTTCTTC CASSSELGVGYNEQFF
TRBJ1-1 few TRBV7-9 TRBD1 TGTGCCAGCAGCCACCCGGACAGGGGGGTGAACACTGAAGCTTTCTTT CASSHPDRGVNTEAFF
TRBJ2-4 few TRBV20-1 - TGCAGTGCTAGGGGCGACCTAGAAGGGCGGGTGGGCATTCAGTACTTC CSARGDLEGRVGIQYF
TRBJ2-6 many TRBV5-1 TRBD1 TGCGCCAGCAGCTTGACAGGGGAGCTCTCTGGGGCCAACGTCCTGACTTTC CASSLTGELSGANVLTF
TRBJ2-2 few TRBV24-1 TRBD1 TGTGCCACCAGTGATTTAAGGGGGCCGAACACCGGGGAGCTGTTTTTT CATSDLRGPNTGELFF
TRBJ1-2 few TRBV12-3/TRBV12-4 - TGTGCCGGGGGAGGGCACTATGGCTACACCTTC CAGGGHYGYTF
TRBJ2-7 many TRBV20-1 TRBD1 TGCAGTGCCCCGGACAGGCCTTCCTACGAGCAGTACTTC CSAPDRPSYEQYF